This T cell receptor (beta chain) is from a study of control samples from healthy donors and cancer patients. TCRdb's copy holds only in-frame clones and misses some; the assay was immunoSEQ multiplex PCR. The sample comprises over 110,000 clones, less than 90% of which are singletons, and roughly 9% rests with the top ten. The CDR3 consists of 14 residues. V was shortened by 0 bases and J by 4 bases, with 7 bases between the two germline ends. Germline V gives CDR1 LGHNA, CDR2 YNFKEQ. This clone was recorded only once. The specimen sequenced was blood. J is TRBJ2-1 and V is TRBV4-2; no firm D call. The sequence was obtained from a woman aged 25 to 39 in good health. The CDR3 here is CASSQDNAYNEQFF. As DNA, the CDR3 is TGTGCCAGCAGCCAAGACAACGCTTACAATGAGCAGTTCTTC.